This is a list of T cell receptor beta chains from one sample in a study of T cells in Graves' hyperthyroidism and ophthalmopathy. TCRdb reanalysed the multiplex PCR reads using MiXCR and keeps one entry per CDR3 protein. The data show around 690,000 distinct CDR3 sequences, about 20% seen once. What was sequenced was blood. These receptors all stem from a young man with Graves' ophthalmopathy. Each CDR3 is given with its conserved first and last residue. The order of the fields is clone size, V gene, D gene, J gene, CDR3 protein, CDR3 DNA. The D gene is left open where the match is weak. The size of a clone is reported for some rows only, either as once, few or many, or as a class for expanded clones.

>-|TRBV18|TRBD1|TRBJ1-4
CASRRGQGNEKLFF
TGTGCCAGCCGGAGGGGGCAGGGTAATGAAAAACTGTTTTTT
>-|TRBV20-1|TRBD2|TRBJ2-7
CSARDSGGSSYEQYF
TGCAGTGCTAGAGATAGTGGCGGGAGCTCCTACGAGCAGTACTTC
>-|TRBV10-3|TRBD1|TRBJ2-3
CAISDTGTGFTDTQYF
TGTGCCATCAGTGATACCGGGACAGGATTCACAGATACGCAGTATTTT
>once|TRBV20-1|TRBD2|TRBJ2-7
CSAITGLAGVSYEQYF
TGCAGTGCTATAACAGGGCTAGCGGGAGTTTCCTACGAGCAGTACTTC
>-|TRBV2|-|TRBJ2-3
CASSSNTQYF
TGTGCCAGCAGCTCAAATACGCAGTATTTT
>few|TRBV6-1|-|TRBJ2-7
CASSEMGAAYEQYF
TGTGCCAGCAGTGAAATGGGCGCTGCCTACGAGCAGTACTTC
>many|TRBV7-2|-|TRBJ1-1
CASSLGKGPSEAFF
TGTGCCAGCAGCTTAGGAAAGGGGCCATCTGAAGCTTTCTTT
>few|TRBV28|-|TRBJ1-4
CASSDKREKLFF
TGTGCCAGCAGTGACAAACGCGAAAAACTGTTTTTT
>-|TRBV5-8|-|TRBJ2-5
CASSSEGTHQETQYF
TGTGCCAGCAGCTCCGAAGGGACTCACCAAGAGACCCAGTACTTC
>many|TRBV6-5|-|TRBJ2-7
CASAPKPSYEQYF
TGTGCCAGCGCGCCCAAACCCTCCTACGAGCAGTACTTC
>-|TRBV10-3|TRBD1|TRBJ1-5
CAISESRRGIGQGRNSNQPQHF
TGTGCCATCAGTGAGTCGAGAAGGGGGATCGGACAGGGCCGTAATAGCAATCAGCCCCAGCATTTT
>few|TRBV7-2|TRBD2|TRBJ2-7
CASSVLAGNYEQYF
TGTGCCAGCAGCGTACTAGCGGGGAATTACGAGCAGTACTTC
>many|TRBV20-1|TRBD2|TRBJ2-1
CSASKLADYNEQFF
TGCAGTGCTAGTAAACTAGCGGACTACAATGAGCAGTTCTTC
>few|TRBV9|-|TRBJ2-3
CASSALGRGTDTQYF
TGTGCCAGCAGCGCTCTCGGGAGAGGCACAGATACGCAGTATTTT
>once|TRBV27|-|TRBJ2-3
CASRVMRGLEDTQYF
TGTGCCAGCAGAGTTATGCGGGGGCTAGAAGATACGCAGTATTTT
>many|TRBV30|TRBD2|TRBJ2-1
CAWIGTSGLHEQFF
TGTGCCTGGATCGGGACTAGCGGGTTACATGAGCAGTTCTTC
>many|TRBV11-2|-|TRBJ2-2
CASSLVTALENTGELFF
TGTGCCAGCAGCTTAGTAACAGCTCTTGAGAACACCGGGGAGCTGTTTTTT
>-|TRBV28|-|TRBJ2-1
CASSYTRVGRHEQFF
TGTGCCAGCAGTTACACCAGGGTCGGGCGTCATGAGCAGTTCTTC
>-|TRBV28|TRBD1|TRBJ1-6
CASRVSGGGNSPLHF
TGTGCCAGCAGGGTCTCAGGGGGAGGCAATTCACCCCTCCACTTT
>many|TRBV18|-|TRBJ2-7
CASSPPGTRDEQYF
TGTGCCAGCTCACCACCGGGAACGAGGGACGAGCAGTACTTC
>many|TRBV7-6|-|TRBJ2-7
CASSLASGLNEQYF
TGTGCCAGCAGCTTAGCTTCGGGGCTGAACGAGCAGTACTTC
>few|TRBV11-2|-|TRBJ2-5
CASMGQDGTQYF
TGTGCCAGCATGGGCCAAGACGGGACCCAGTACTTC
>many|TRBV12-3/TRBV12-4|-|TRBJ2-3
CASSMNARYLLTDTQYF
TGTGCCAGCAGTATGAACGCTAGATATTTATTAACAGATACGCAGTATTTT
>-|TRBV2|TRBD2|TRBJ2-3
CASSDLGLAGGRPATTDTQYF
TGTGCCAGCAGTGACTTGGGACTAGCGGGAGGCCGACCGGCGACCACAGATACGCAGTATTTT
>-|TRBV6-5|TRBD1|TRBJ2-3
CASSYSGTGHDTQYF
TGTGCCAGCAGTTACTCAGGGACAGGACATGATACGCAGTATTTT
>-|TRBV5-1|-|TRBJ2-1
CASRGQGPEQFF
TGCGCCAGCAGGGGTCAGGGGCCTGAGCAGTTCTTC
>-|TRBV7-2|-|TRBJ1-3
CASTRGGSGNTIYF
TGTGCCAGCACCCGTGGGGGCTCTGGAAACACCATATATTTT
>many|TRBV7-8|-|TRBJ2-1
CASSPPDGYNEQFF
TGTGCCAGCAGCCCCCCTGACGGTTACAATGAGCAGTTCTTC
>few|TRBV29-1|TRBD2|TRBJ2-7
CSAWGPSGATYEQYF
TGCAGCGCCTGGGGTCCTAGCGGGGCGACCTACGAGCAGTACTTC
>many|TRBV7-9|-|TRBJ2-5
CASSPSIGAEQETQYF
TGTGCCAGCAGCCCGAGTATCGGGGCGGAACAAGAGACCCAGTACTTC
>few|TRBV7-2|-|TRBJ2-2
CASSQLVAGELFF
TGTGCCAGCAGCCAGCTAGTAGCCGGGGAGCTGTTTTTT
>many|TRBV11-2|TRBD1|TRBJ1-1
CASSLGDSSDTEAFF
TGTGCCAGCAGCTTAGGGGACAGTTCTGACACTGAAGCTTTCTTT
>-|TRBV5-6|-|TRBJ2-3
CASSLSRGADTQYF
TGTGCCAGCAGCTTGAGCAGGGGAGCAGATACGCAGTATTTT
>many|TRBV13|-|TRBJ1-1
CASGTGGLNTEAFF
TGTGCCAGCGGGACGGGCGGACTGAACACTGAAGCTTTCTTT
>-|TRBV19|TRBD1|TRBJ2-1
CASREQGARSEQFF
TGTGCCAGTAGGGAACAGGGGGCGCGGAGTGAGCAGTTCTTC